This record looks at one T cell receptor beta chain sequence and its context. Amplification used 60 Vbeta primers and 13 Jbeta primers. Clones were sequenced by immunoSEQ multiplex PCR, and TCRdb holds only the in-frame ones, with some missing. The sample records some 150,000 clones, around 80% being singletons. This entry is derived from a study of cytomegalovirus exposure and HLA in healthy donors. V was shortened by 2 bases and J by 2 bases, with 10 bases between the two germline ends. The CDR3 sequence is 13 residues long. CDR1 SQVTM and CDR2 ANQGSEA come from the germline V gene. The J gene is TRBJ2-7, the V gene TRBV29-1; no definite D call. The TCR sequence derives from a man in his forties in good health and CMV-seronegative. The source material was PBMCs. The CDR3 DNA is TGCAGCGTTGAACTCAGTAATACCTACGAGCAGTACTTC. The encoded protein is CSVELSNTYEQYF.